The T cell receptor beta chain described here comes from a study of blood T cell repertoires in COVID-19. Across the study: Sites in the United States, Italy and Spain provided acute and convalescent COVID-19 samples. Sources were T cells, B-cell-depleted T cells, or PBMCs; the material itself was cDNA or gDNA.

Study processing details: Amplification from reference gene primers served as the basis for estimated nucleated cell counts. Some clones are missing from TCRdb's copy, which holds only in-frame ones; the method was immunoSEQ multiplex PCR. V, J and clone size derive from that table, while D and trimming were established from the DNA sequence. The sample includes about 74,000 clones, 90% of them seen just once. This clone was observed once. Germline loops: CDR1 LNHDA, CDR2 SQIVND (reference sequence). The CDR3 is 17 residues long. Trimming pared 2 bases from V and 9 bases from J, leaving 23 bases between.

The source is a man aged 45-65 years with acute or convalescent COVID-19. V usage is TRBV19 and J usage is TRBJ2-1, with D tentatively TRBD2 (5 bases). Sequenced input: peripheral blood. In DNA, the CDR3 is TGTGCCAGTAGTATATTCGAGGGAAGCGCGTTTCGGGGTGAGCAGTTCTTC. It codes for CASSIFEGSAFRGEQFF.